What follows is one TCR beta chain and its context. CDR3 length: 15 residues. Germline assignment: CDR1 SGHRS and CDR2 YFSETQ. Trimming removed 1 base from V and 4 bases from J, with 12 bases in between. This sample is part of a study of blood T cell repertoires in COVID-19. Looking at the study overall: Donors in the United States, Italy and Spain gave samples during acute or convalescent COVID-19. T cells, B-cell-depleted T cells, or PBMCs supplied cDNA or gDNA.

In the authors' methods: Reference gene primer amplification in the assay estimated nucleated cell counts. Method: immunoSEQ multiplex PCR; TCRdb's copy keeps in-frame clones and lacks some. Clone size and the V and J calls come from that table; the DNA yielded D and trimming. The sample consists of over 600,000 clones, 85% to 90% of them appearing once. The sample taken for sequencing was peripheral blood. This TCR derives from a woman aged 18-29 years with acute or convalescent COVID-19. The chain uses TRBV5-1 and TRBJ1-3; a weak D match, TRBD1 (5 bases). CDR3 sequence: CASSLTGGFGNTIYF. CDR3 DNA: TGCGCCAGCAGCTTGACGGGGGGATTCGGAAACACCATATATTTT.